A selection of T cell receptor beta chains follows, all from one sample in a study of blood T cells in healthy people across ages. Using its own MiXCR run on the 5' RACE reads, TCRdb lists one record per CDR3 protein. This sample has 580,000 or so distinct CDR3 sequences; 40% to 55% occur once, and the top ten carry 20% to 25%. The sample was blood. These receptors all stem from a man older than 75 in good health. Each CDR3 is given without its conserved first and last residue. Each record gives: J gene, V gene, CDR3 protein.

j_call: TRBJ2-3
v_call: TRBV6-5
cdr3_aa: ASRPRDYRVDTQY

j_call: TRBJ2-1
v_call: TRBV10-3
cdr3_aa: AISEEGEAGQF

j_call: TRBJ2-5
v_call: TRBV12-3/TRBV12-4
cdr3_aa: ASSETREQY

j_call: TRBJ2-1
v_call: TRBV7-2
cdr3_aa: ASSLRGDNYNEQF

j_call: TRBJ2-1
v_call: TRBV20-1
cdr3_aa: SASAGGRYNEQF

j_call: TRBJ1-4
v_call: TRBV30
cdr3_aa: AWSPGQANEKLF

j_call: TRBJ1-2
v_call: TRBV30
cdr3_aa: AWSKVSGYT

j_call: TRBJ2-1
v_call: TRBV20-1
cdr3_aa: SARTPGSNEQF

j_call: TRBJ2-3
v_call: TRBV9
cdr3_aa: ASSVAATDTQY

j_call: .
v_call: TRBV6-6
cdr3_aa: ASSYGGAPLEQY

j_call: TRBJ2-1
v_call: TRBV4-1
cdr3_aa: ASSQIGTSYYNEQF

j_call: TRBJ2-4
v_call: TRBV19
cdr3_aa: ASSAAGGKNIQY

j_call: .
v_call: TRBV7-2
cdr3_aa: ASSFERGIYEQY

j_call: TRBJ2-7
v_call: TRBV20-1
cdr3_aa: SAIYDWNYEQY

j_call: TRBJ1-1
v_call: TRBV12-3/TRBV12-4
cdr3_aa: ASRQDQYTEAF

j_call: TRBJ2-7
v_call: TRBV6-6
cdr3_aa: ASSSQGISYEQY

j_call: TRBJ2-6
v_call: TRBV6-6
cdr3_aa: ASSYAGASYGANVLT

j_call: TRBJ2-5
v_call: TRBV15
cdr3_aa: ATSRDLDQETQY

j_call: .
v_call: TRBV6-5
cdr3_aa: ASSARGRFEQY

j_call: TRBJ2-3
v_call: TRBV10-2
cdr3_aa: ASSEGRGTDTQY